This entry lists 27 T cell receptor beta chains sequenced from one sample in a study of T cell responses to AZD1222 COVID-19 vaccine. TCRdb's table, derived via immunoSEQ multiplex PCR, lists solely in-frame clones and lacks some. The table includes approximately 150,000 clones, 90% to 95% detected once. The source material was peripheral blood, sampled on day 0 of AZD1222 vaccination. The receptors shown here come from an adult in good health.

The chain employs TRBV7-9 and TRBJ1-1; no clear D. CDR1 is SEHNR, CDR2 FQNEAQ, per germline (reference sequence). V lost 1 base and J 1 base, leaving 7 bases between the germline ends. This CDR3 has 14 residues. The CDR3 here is CASSLGAANTEAFF. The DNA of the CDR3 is TGTGCCAGCAGCTTAGGGGCGGCGAACACTGAAGCTTTCTTT. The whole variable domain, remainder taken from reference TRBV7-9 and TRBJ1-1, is DTGVSQNPRHKITKRGQNVTFRCDPISEHNRLYWYRQTLGQGPEFLTYFQNEAQLEKSRLLSDRFSAERPKGSFSTLEIQRTEQGDSAMYLCASSLGAANTEAFFGQGTRLTVV.

CDR3 DNA: TGTGCCAGCAGTTATAACCCAGCGGGAACGGATGAGCAGTTCTTC. Protein sequence: CASSYNPAGTDEQFF. The chain couples TRBV6-2 or TRBV6-3 to TRBJ2-1; TRBD2 matches 7 bases. Trimming cost V 3 bases and J 8 bases; bases outside gene matches: 10. The CDR3 is made up of 15 amino acids. Germline CDR1 reads MNHEY; CDR2 reads SVGEGT.

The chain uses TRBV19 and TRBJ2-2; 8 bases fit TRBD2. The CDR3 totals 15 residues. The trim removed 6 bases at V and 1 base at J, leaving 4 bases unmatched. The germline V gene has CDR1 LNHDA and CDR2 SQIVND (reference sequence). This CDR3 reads CASRKLAGNTGELFF. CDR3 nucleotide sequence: TGTGCCAGTAGGAAGCTAGCGGGGAACACCGGGGAGCTGTTTTTT. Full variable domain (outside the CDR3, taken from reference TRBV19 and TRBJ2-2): DGGITQSPKYLFRKEGQNVTLSCEQNLNHDAMYWYRQDPGQGLRLIYYSQIVNDFQKGDIAEGYSVSREKKESFPLTVTSAQKNPTAFYLCASRKLAGNTGELFFGEGSRLTVL.

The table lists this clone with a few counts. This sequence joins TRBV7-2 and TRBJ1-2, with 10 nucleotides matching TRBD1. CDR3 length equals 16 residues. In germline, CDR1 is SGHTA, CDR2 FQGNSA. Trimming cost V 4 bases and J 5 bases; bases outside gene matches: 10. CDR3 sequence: CASSSRRQGATYGYTF. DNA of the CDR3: TGTGCCAGCAGCTCACGTAGACAGGGGGCTACATATGGCTACACCTTC.

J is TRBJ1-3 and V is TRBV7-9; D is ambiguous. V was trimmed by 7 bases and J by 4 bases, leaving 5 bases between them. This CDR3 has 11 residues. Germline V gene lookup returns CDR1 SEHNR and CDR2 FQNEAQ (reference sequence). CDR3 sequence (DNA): TGTGCCAGCACACCCGGAAACACCATATATTTT. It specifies CASTPGNTIYF.

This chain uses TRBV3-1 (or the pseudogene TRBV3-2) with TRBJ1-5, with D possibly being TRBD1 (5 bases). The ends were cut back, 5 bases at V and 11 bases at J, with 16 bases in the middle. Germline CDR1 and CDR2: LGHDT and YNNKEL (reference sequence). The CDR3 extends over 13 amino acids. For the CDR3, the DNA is TGTGCCAGCAGCATAGGTCAGGGCCCAGCCCAGCATTTT. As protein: CASSIGQGPAQHF.

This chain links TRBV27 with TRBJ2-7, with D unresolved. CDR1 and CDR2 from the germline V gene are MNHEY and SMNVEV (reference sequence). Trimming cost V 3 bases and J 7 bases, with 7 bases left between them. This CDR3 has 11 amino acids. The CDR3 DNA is TGTGCCAGCAGTTTGCCACCAGAGCAGTACTTC. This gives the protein CASSLPPEQYF.

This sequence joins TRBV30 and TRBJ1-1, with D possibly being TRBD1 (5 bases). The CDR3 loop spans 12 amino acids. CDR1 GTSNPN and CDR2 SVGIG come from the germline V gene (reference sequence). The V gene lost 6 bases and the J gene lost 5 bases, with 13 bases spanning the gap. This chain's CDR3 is CACESGGTEAFF. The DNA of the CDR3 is TGTGCCTGTGAGAGTGGGGGGACTGAAGCTTTCTTT.

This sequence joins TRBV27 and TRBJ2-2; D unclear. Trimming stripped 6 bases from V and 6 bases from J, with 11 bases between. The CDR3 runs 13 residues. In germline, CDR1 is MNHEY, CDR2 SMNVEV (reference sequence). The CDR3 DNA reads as TGTGCCAGCAGCCCCCAAAGGCCCGGGGAGCTGTTTTTT. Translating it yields CASSPQRPGELFF.

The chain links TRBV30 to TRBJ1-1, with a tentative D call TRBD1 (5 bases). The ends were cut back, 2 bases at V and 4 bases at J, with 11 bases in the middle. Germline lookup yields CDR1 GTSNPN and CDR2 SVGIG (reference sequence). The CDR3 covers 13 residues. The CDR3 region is CAWSSGGGTEAFF. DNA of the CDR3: TGTGCCTGGAGTTCGGGGGGAGGCACTGAAGCTTTCTTT.

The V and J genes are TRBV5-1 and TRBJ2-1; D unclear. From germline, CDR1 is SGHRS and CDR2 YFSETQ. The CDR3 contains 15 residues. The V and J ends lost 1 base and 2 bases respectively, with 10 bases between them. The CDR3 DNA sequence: TGCGCCAGCAGCTTGCTCAGCGAGACCTACAATGAGCAGTTCTTC. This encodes CASSLLSETYNEQFF. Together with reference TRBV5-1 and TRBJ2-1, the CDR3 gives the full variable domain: KAGVTQTPRYLIKTRGQQVTLSCSPISGHRSVSWYQQTPGQGLQFLFEYFSETQRNKGNFPGRFSGRQFSNSRSEMNVSTLELGDSALYLCASSLLSETYNEQFFGPGTRLTVL.

CDR3 in DNA: TGTGCCAGCAGCCAAAACACCCGCGGACAGGGAAGTGCCTACAATGAGCAGTTCTTC. Its translation is CASSQNTRGQGSAYNEQFF. The rearrangement joins TRBV7-7 to TRBJ2-1, with 8 positions matching TRBD1. Germline V gene data show CDR1 as SSHAT and CDR2 as FNYEAQ (reference sequence). V lost 5 bases, J lost 2 bases, and 17 bases stayed unmatched. This CDR3 is 19 amino acids long.

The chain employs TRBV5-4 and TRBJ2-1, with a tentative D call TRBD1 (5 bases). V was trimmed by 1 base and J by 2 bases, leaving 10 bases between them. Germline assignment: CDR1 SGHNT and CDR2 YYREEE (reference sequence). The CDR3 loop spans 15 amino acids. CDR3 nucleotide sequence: TGTGCCAGCAGCTTGTTGGCAGGGACCTACAATGAGCAGTTCTTC. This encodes CASSLLAGTYNEQFF.

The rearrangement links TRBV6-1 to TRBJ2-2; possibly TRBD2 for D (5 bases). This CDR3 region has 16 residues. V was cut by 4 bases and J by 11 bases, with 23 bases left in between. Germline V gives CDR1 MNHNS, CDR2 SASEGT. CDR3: CASSVGGSSQPAELFF. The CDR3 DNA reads TGTGCCAGCAGTGTCGGCGGGTCCTCGCAGCCGGCCGAGCTGTTTTTT.

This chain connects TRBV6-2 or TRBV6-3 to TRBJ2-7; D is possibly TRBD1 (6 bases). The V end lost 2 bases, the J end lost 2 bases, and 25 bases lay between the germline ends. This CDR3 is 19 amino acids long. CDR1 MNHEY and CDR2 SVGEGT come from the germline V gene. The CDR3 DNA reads TGTGCCAGCAGTTACCCCACACAGGGAAAGCTTCAATCCCCCTACGAGCAGTACTTC. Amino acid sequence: CASSYPTQGKLQSPYEQYF.

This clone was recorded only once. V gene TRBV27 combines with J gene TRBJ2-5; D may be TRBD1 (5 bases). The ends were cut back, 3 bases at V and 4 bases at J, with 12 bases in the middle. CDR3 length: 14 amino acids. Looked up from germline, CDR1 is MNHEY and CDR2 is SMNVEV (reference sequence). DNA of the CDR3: TGTGCCAGCAGTTTCTCAGGGTCGGGAGAGACCCAGTACTTC. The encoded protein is CASSFSGSGETQYF.

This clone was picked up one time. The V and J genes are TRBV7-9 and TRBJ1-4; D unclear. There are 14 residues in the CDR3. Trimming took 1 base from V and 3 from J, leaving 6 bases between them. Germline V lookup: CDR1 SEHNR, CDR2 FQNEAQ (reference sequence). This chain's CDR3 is CASSLVSPNEKLFF. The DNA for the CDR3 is TGTGCCAGCAGCTTAGTAAGCCCTAATGAAAAACTGTTTTTT.

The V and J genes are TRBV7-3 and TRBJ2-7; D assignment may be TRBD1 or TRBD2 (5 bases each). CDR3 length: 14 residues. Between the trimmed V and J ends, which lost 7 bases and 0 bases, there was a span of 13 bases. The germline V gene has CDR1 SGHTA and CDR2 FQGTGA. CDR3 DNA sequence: TGTGCCAGCAAGGCACAGGAGGACTCCTACGAGCAGTACTTC. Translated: CASKAQEDSYEQYF.

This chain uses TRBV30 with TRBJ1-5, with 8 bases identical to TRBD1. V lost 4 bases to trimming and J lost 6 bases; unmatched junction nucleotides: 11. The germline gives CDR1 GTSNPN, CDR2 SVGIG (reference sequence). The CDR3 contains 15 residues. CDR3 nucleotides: TGTGCCTGGACCCCTCCCGGACAGGGTCTTCAGCCCCAGCATTTT. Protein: CAWTPPGQGLQPQHF.

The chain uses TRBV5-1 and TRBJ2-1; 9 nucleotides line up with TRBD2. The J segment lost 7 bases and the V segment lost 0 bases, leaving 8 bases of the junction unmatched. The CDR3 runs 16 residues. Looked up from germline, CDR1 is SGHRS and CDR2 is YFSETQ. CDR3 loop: CASSLEASGNWNEQFF. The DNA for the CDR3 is TGCGCCAGCAGCTTGGAGGCTAGCGGGAATTGGAATGAGCAGTTCTTC. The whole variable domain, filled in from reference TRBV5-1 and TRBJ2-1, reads KAGVTQTPRYLIKTRGQQVTLSCSPISGHRSVSWYQQTPGQGLQFLFEYFSETQRNKGNFPGRFSGRQFSNSRSEMNVSTLELGDSALYLCASSLEASGNWNEQFFGPGTRLTVL.

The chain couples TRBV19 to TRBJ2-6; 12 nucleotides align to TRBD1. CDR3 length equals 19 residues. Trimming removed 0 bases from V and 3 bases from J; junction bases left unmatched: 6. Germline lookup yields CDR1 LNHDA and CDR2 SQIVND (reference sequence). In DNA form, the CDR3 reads TGTGCCAGTAGTATAGATCCGGGACAGGGGGCGGATGGGGCCAACGTCCTGACTTTC. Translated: CASSIDPGQGADGANVLTF.

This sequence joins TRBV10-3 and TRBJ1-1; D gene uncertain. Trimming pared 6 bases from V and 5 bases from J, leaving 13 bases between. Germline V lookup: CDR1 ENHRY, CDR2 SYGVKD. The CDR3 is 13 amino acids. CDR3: CAISPSPVTEAFF. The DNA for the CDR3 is TGTGCCATCAGCCCGTCTCCGGTTACTGAAGCTTTCTTT.

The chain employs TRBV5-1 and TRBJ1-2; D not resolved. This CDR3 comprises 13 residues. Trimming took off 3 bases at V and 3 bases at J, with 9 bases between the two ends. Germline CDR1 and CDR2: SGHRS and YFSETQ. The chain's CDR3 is CASSSDGDYGYTF. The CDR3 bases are TGCGCCAGCAGCTCCGACGGGGACTATGGCTACACCTTC.

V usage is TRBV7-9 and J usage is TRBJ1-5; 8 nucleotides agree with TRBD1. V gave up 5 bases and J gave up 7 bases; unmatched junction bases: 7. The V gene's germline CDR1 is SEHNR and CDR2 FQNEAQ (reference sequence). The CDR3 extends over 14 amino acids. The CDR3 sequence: CASSPTGVSQPQHF. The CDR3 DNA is TGTGCCAGCAGCCCGACAGGGGTAAGCCAGCCCCAGCATTTT.

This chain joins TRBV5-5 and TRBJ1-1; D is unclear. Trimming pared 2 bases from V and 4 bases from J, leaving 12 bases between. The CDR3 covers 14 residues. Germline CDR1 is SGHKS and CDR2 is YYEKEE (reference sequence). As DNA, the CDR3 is TGTGCCAGCAGCTTTAGAGTTCAAGGCACTGAAGCTTTCTTT. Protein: CASSFRVQGTEAFF.

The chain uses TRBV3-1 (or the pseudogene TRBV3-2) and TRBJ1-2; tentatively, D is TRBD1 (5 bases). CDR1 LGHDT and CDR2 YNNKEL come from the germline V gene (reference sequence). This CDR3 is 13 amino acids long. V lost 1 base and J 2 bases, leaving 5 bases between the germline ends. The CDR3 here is CASSQAGNYGYTF. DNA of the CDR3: TGTGCCAGCAGCCAAGCAGGGAACTATGGCTACACCTTC.

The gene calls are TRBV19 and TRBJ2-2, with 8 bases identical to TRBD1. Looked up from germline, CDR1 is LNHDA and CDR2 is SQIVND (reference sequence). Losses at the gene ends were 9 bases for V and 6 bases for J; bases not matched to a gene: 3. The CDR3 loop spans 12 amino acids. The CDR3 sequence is CASRTGPGELFF. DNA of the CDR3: TGTGCCAGCCGGACAGGGCCCGGGGAGCTGTTTTTT.